This TCR beta chain was identified in a study of cytomegalovirus exposure and HLA in healthy donors. Trimming took 4 bases from V and 4 from J; bases not matched to a gene: 8. CDR3 length: 16 residues. Germline V lookup: CDR1 SGHTA, CDR2 FQGNSA. 13 Jbeta primers and 60 Vbeta primers were used for the PCR. Assay used: immunoSEQ multiplex PCR; TCRdb lists only in-frame clones, some missing. The sample consists of more than 150,000 clones, around 79% of them appearing once. Concerning this clone: Its cognate antigen is unknown.

Points from the study as a whole: HLA alleles were associated with roughly 17,000 TCR beta sequences in a later analysis at 0.05 false discovery rate. The dataset shows that most TCR sequences were rare, while some public TCRs occurred in many donors.

Material: PBMCs. The sequence was obtained from a girl aged 10-17 years in good health and CMV-seropositive. The chain joins TRBV7-2 to TRBJ2-4; 9 bases are shared with TRBD1. In DNA, the CDR3 is TGTGCCAGCAGCTCGACCGGGACAGGGCTGAAAAACATTCAGTACTTC. Its translation: CASSSTGTGLKNIQYF.